This T cell receptor beta chain comes out of a study of blood T cell repertoires in COVID-19. Study details: Acute-phase and convalescent COVID-19 samples originated in the United States, Italy and Spain.

A word on this clone: Other DNA sequences of this sample code for an identical CDR3.

Participants were aged about 18 to 100 years from some 24 US areas. In assigning cohorts, the study relied on participant-reported clinical history. Measured with immunoSEQ multiplex PCR; TCRdb has only the in-frame clones, and not every one. The repertoire holds almost 250,000 clones, with 65% to 90% as singletons. The specimen sequenced was PBMCs or T cells enriched from blood (not recorded which). The sequence came from a woman aged 50 to 60 with acute COVID-19.

In DNA form, the CDR3 reads TGTGCCAGCAGTTTTGCAGCGAATCAGCCCCAGCATTTT. Protein: CASSFAANQPQHF. The V gene is TRBV12-3 or TRBV12-4, the J gene TRBJ1-5; no clear D. The CDR3 has 13 residues. The ends were cut back, 3 bases at V and 4 bases at J, with 7 bases in the middle.